This T cell receptor beta chain was captured in a study of T cell responses to AZD1222 COVID-19 vaccine. Method: immunoSEQ multiplex PCR; TCRdb's copy keeps in-frame clones and lacks some. Altogether 70,000 to 100,000 clones are present, around 90% being singletons, with the ten largest covering under 3.5%. CDR1 is SGHRS and CDR2 is YFSETQ in the germline V gene. J lost 10 bases, V lost 3 bases, and 10 bases had no gene match. The CDR3 runs to 15 residues. Remarks on this clone: What it binds is unknown.

Study-level points and caveats: Females made up more of the donors, who were largely white British, and clonal diversity may have come out too low. In all cases, repertoires were sampled only after the peak T cell response. Among vaccine-associated CD4 TCRs, coverage spanned spike, with dominance at 160-218 and 743-854. Two AZD1222 doses significantly raised spike-specific TCR breadth and depth over controls.

The J gene is TRBJ1-5, the V gene TRBV5-1; the match to TRBD1 covers 10 bases. This clonotype was obtained from an adult who received the AZD1222 COVID-19 vaccine. Sequenced here: peripheral blood, sampled 28 days after the second AZD1222 dose. In nucleotides, the CDR3 is TGCGCCAGCAGCTGGACAGGGGGAGGTGAAGGACCCCAGCATTTT. Translated, it gives CASSWTGGGEGPQHF.